This TCR beta chain was sequenced during a study of blood T cells in healthy people across ages. V shed 5 bases and J shed 0 bases, with 7 bases lying between them. Germline V gene sequence: CDR1 SQVTM, CDR2 ANQGSEA. The CDR3 extends over 12 amino acids. Combining a sample-barcoded 5' primer with a J-beta primer mix, a second PCR ran for roughly 7 to 11 cycles. Every cDNA was tagged by a template-switch adaptor with 12 random nucleotides. Each CDR3 protein is one row after TCRdb ran MiXCR on the 5' RACE reads. The profile shows around 1.5 million distinct CDR3 sequences, approximately 59% of them singletons. The study, taken as a whole, reports: Long-lived donors exceeded aged donors in naive CD4+ cells and diversity. No one knew whether donors had CMV, which possibly confounded expanded clonotype changes.

About this clonotype itself: Antigen specificity is unknown.

The rearrangement uses TRBV29-1 and TRBJ1-2; D is unclear. The TCR originated in a man between 18 and 29 years old in good health. Material: blood. CDR3 in amino acids: CSVNWANYGYTF. In DNA, the CDR3 is TGCAGCGTTAACTGGGCTAACTATGGCTACACCTTC.